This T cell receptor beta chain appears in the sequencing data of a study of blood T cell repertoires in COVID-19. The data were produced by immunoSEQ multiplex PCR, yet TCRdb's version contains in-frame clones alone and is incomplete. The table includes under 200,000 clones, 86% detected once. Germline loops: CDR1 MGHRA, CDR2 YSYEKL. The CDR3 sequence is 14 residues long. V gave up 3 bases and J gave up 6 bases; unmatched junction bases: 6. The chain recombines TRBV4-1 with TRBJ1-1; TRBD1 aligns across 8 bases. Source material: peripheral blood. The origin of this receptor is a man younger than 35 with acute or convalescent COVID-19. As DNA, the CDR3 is TGCGCCAGCAGCCATGGACAGGGTGAGGCTGAAGCTTTCTTT. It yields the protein CASSHGQGEAEAFF.